The 8 T cell receptor beta chains listed next were all sequenced from one sample in a study of blood T cell repertoires in COVID-19 (dated by TCRdb to 2018 to 2020). Preparation of the library involved the immunoSEQ multiplex PCR assay. The source is immuneACCESS, and TCRdb retained only in-frame sequences with V and J called. Part of the clones is not carried over; for the studies checked, unresolved V genes explain less than half of this, and the remainder is unexplained. This sample lists 150,000 to 200,000 clones; around 85% were detected once. Approximately 11% of the sample goes to the ten largest clones. Input material: peripheral blood. The receptors were gathered from a human donor with active or convalescent COVID-19. The donor label of this sample is uncertain.

The CDR3 coding sequence is TGTGCCAGCAGCTTAGAGGGCAGGTTGGGTGGGGCCAACGTCCTGACTTTC. It codes for CASSLEGRLGGANVLTF. The chain carries TRBV11-3 and TRBJ2-6; D is unresolved. Between the trimmed V and J ends, which lost 0 bases and 3 bases, there was a span of 12 bases. CDR3 length: 17 amino acids. The germline gives CDR1 SGHNT, CDR2 YENEEA.

The chain couples TRBV6-4 to TRBJ2-1, with 10 bases lining up with TRBD2. CDR1 MRHNA and CDR2 SNTAGT come from the germline V gene. The CDR3 length is 16 residues. V was clipped by 0 bases and J by 10 bases; unmatched bases: 9. This chain's CDR3 is CASSDSSGRASREQFF. The CDR3 bases are TGTGCCAGCAGTGACTCCAGCGGGAGGGCCAGTCGAGAGCAGTTCTTC.

This sequence joins TRBV12-5 and TRBJ2-1; D perhaps matches TRBD1 (5 bases). This CDR3 is built from 15 residues. With 3 bases removed from V and 5 bases from J, the gap between germline ends came to 14 bases. Germline V gives CDR1 LGHNT, CDR2 FRNRAP. The CDR3 sequence is CASGFGQGFHNEQFF. CDR3 sequence (DNA): TGTGCTAGTGGTTTCGGGCAGGGATTCCACAATGAGCAGTTCTTC. Using reference TRBV12-5 and TRBJ2-1 for the parts outside the CDR3, the full variable domain is DARVTQTPRHKVTEMGQEVTMRCQPILGHNTVFWYRQTMMQGLELLAYFRNRAPLDDSGMPKDRFSAEMPDATLATLKIQPSEPRDSAVYFCASGFGQGFHNEQFFGPGTRLTVL.

V is TRBV9 and J is TRBJ2-3; TRBD2 is a possible D gene (6 bases). This CDR3 is 16 amino acids long. Germline V CDR1 and CDR2: SGDLS, YYNGEE. V lost 0 bases and J lost 2, with 13 bases in between. In DNA, the CDR3 is TGTGCCAGCAGCGTAGCGGCGGGGTGGGACACAGATACGCAGTATTTT. Amino acid sequence: CASSVAAGWDTDTQYF.

The chain links TRBV5-1 to TRBJ2-2; TRBD1 agrees at 8 bases. Looked up from germline, CDR1 is SGHRS and CDR2 is YFSETQ. V lost 9 bases and J lost 2; bases outside the gene matches: 9. CDR3 length: 15 residues. The CDR3 here is CATAPGGLNTGELFF. In DNA form, the CDR3 reads TGCGCCACGGCGCCAGGGGGCTTAAACACCGGGGAGCTGTTTTTT. Together with reference TRBV5-1 and TRBJ2-2, the CDR3 gives the full variable domain: KAGVTQTPRYLIKTRGQQVTLSCSPISGHRSVSWYQQTPGQGLQFLFEYFSETQRNKGNFPGRFSGRQFSNSRSEMNVSTLELGDSALYLCATAPGGLNTGELFFGEGSRLTVL.

This clone was seen more than once but under ten times. J is TRBJ1-2 and V is TRBV5-1; D gene uncertain. V was shortened by 1 base and J by 0 bases, with 10 bases between the two germline ends. The germline V gene has CDR1 SGHRS and CDR2 YFSETQ. There are 15 residues in the CDR3. CDR3 region: CASSLRLGANYGYTF. The DNA of the CDR3 is TGCGCCAGCAGCTTGCGATTGGGCGCTAACTATGGCTACACCTTC.

The chain links TRBV5-1 to TRBJ1-3, with 7 bases aligning to TRBD1. The CDR3 consists of 15 residues. The germline V gene has CDR1 SGHRS and CDR2 YFSETQ. With V trimmed by 4 bases and J by 4 bases, 8 bases remained unmatched. The CDR3 here is CASSPRTGVGNTIYF. As DNA, the CDR3 is TGCGCCAGCAGCCCCAGGACAGGCGTGGGAAACACCATATATTTT.

This chain links TRBV7-3 with TRBJ2-3, with TRBD2 matching 12 bases. Germline V gene lookup returns CDR1 SGHTA and CDR2 FQGTGA. V lost 5 bases, J lost 1 base, and 10 bases stayed unmatched. The CDR3 runs to 18 residues. The CDR3 is CASSLTMTSGGGTDTQYF. As DNA, the CDR3 is TGTGCCAGCAGCCTCACCATGACTAGCGGGGGCGGCACAGATACGCAGTATTTT.